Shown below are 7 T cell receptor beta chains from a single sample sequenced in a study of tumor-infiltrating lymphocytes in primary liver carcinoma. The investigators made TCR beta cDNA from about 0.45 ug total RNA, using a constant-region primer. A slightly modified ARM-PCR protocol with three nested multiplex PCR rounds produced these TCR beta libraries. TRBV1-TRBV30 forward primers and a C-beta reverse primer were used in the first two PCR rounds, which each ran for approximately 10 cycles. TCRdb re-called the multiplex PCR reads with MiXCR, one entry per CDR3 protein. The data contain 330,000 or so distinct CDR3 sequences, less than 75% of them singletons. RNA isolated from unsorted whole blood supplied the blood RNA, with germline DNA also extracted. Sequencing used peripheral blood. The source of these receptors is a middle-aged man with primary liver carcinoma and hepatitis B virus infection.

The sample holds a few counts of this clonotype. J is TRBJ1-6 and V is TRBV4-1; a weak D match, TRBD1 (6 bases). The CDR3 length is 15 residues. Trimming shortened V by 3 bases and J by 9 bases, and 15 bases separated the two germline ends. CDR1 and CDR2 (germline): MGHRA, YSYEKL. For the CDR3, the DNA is TGCGCCAGCAGCCAGATTGGCGGGGGCGTTTCACCCCTCCACTTT. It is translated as CASSQIGGGVSPLHF.

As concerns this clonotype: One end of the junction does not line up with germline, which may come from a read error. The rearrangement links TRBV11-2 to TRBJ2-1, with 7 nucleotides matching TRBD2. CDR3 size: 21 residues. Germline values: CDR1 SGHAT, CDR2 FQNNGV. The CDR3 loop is CTNSLEAATSRRASSYNGQFF. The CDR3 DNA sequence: TGTACCAACAGCTTAGAGGCCGCGACTAGCAGGAGGGCGAGCTCCTACAATGGGCAGTTCTTC.

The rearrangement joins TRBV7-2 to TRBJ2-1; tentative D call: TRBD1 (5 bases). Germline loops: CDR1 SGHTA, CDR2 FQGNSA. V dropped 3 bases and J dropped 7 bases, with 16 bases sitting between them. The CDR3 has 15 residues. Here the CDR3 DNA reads TGTGCCAGCAGCTTGGGGCCCCAGTTTACTAATGAGCAGTTCTTC. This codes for CASSLGPQFTNEQFF.

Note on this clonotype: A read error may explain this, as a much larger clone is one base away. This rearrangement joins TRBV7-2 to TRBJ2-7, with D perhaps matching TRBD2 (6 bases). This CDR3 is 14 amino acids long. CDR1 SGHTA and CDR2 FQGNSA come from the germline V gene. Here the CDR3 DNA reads TGTGCCAGCAACTTAGGGCCTAGCGCCTACGAGCAGTACTTC. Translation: CASNLGPSAYEQYF.

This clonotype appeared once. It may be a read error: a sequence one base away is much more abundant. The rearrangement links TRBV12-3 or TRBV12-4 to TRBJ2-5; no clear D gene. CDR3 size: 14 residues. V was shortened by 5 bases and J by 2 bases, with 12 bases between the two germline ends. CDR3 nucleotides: TGTGCCAGCAGTACTGGCAGAGAACAAGAGACCCAGTACTTC. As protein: CASSTGREQETQYF.

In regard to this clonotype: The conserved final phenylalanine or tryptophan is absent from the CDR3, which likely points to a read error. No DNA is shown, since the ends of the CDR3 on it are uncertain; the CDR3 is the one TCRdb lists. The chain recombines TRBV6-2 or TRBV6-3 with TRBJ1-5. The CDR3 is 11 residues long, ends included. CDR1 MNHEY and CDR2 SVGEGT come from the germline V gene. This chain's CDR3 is CASSGGGPHHL.

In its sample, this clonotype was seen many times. This chain's CDR3 is CASSLTGPKNIQYF. The CDR3 region has the DNA TGTGCCAGCAGTCTAACAGGGCCCAAAAACATTCAGTACTTC. The chain joins TRBV12-3 or TRBV12-4 to TRBJ2-4; D might be TRBD1 (6 bases). V gave up 5 bases and J gave up 2 bases, with 10 bases separating them. The CDR3 covers 14 residues.